This record looks at one T cell receptor beta chain sequence and its context. Its specificity is not known. The sample belongs to a study of response to subunit inactivated influenza vaccine. Study findings and constraints: Authors suggested each seasonal influenza vaccination recruits few new T cells.

TCRdb fed the RT-PCR reads into MiXCR, producing one record per CDR3 protein. The table has under 750,000 distinct CDR3 sequences, around 11% seen once; the top ten hold roughly 10%. The CDR3 is 19 amino acids. Unmatched junction bases numbered 24, after V lost 4 bases and J lost 6 bases. Germline lookup yields CDR1 SGHDT and CDR2 YYEEEE. The V gene is TRBV5-6, the J gene TRBJ2-5; 7 nucleotides align to TRBD2. The sequencing here drew on PBMCs from blood, taken on the day of vaccination. The clonotype originates from a man aged 45-60 years who received an inactivated influenza vaccine. The chain's CDR3 is CASSQDKTSSQRRSKTQYF. The CDR3 DNA sequence: TGTGCCAGCAGCCAAGATAAGACTAGCAGTCAACGGAGGTCGAAGACCCAGTACTTC.